Each of the 18 T cell receptor beta chains below was sequenced from the same sample in a study of blood T cell repertoires in COVID-19. The data were produced by immunoSEQ multiplex PCR, yet TCRdb's version contains in-frame clones alone and is incomplete. The table lists about 150,000 clones, 75% to 90% of them singletons. The material sequenced was peripheral blood. These receptors all come from a woman in her seventies with acute or convalescent COVID-19.

This clone appeared a few times. The V and J genes are TRBV6-4 and TRBJ1-5, with TRBD1 identical over 7 bases. The CDR3 extends over 15 amino acids. The germline CDR1 and CDR2 sequences are MRHNA and SNTAGT. V gave up 4 bases and J gave up 1 base; unmatched junction bases: 4. CDR3 in amino acids: CASSVSGGSNQPQHF. The CDR3 DNA is TGTGCCAGCAGTGTGTCAGGGGGAAGCAATCAGCCCCAGCATTTT.

The chain joins TRBV11-3 to TRBJ1-1, with TRBD1 matching 7 bases. V lost 4 bases to trimming and J lost 2 bases; unmatched junction nucleotides: 7. The CDR3 length is 15 residues. Germline CDR1 reads SGHNT; CDR2 reads YENEEA. CDR3 loop: CASSSSGTANTEAFF. CDR3 coding DNA: TGTGCCAGCAGCTCATCCGGGACAGCTAACACTGAAGCTTTCTTT.

The rearrangement uses TRBV19 and TRBJ1-1; D possibly corresponds to TRBD1 (5 bases). The germline V gene encodes CDR1 LNHDA and CDR2 SQIVND (reference sequence). The CDR3 runs to 15 residues. Trimming pared 4 bases from V and 0 bases from J, leaving 12 bases between. This CDR3 reads CASSKIDSLNTEAFF. CDR3 coding DNA: TGTGCCAGTAGTAAAATTGACAGCTTGAACACTGAAGCTTTCTTT.

The rearrangement uses TRBV6-1 and TRBJ1-6; tentative D call: TRBD1 (5 bases). The germline gives CDR1 MNHNS, CDR2 SASEGT. Deletions cut 3 bases from V and 9 bases from J, with 18 bases between. This CDR3 has 16 amino acids. This CDR3 reads CASSDRRTSWSSPLHF. Written as DNA, the CDR3 is TGTGCCAGCAGTGACCGAAGGACATCTTGGTCTTCACCCCTCCACTTT.

The rearrangement uses TRBV15 and TRBJ1-1; D is possibly TRBD1 (5 bases). Trimming removed 1 base at V and 3 bases at J, with 15 bases between. The CDR3 totals 16 residues. The V gene's germline CDR1 is LNHNV and CDR2 YYDKDF (reference sequence). CDR3 in DNA: TGTGCCACCAGCAGAGGCATGGGGGGGGTAGACACTGAAGCTTTCTTT. Encoded protein: CATSRGMGGVDTEAFF.

The chain couples TRBV7-9 to TRBJ1-1; unclear D gene. This CDR3 spans 12 amino acids. Trimming shortened V by 1 base and J by 10 bases, and 10 bases separated the two germline ends. Germline CDR1 and CDR2: SEHNR and FQNEAQ (reference sequence). For the CDR3, the DNA is TGTGCCAGCAGCTTAGGGGCGGAGGGAGCTTTCTTT. It translates to CASSLGAEGAFF.

The chain has TRBV6-5 and TRBJ2-7; the D gene is possibly TRBD2 (5 bases). Germline CDR1 is MNHEY and CDR2 is SVGAGI. The CDR3 has 12 residues. Trimming took 6 bases from V and 4 from J, leaving 10 bases between them. The CDR3 protein is CASSLRGYEQYF. Here the CDR3 DNA reads TGTGCCAGCAGCCTTCGGGGATACGAGCAGTACTTC.

This sequence joins TRBV10-2 and TRBJ1-5; maybe TRBD1 (6 bases). The length of the CDR3 is 14 residues. CDR1 and CDR2 (germline): WSHSY, SAAADI. The ends were cut back, 6 bases at V and 3 bases at J, with 12 bases in the middle. The CDR3 sequence: CASRSPGDNQPQHF. The CDR3, as DNA: TGCGCCAGCAGAAGTCCAGGGGACAATCAGCCCCAGCATTTT.

The chain has TRBV15 and TRBJ1-5, with D possibly being TRBD1 (5 bases). CDR3 length equals 15 residues. Between the trimmed V and J ends, which lost 0 bases and 2 bases, there was a span of 8 bases. CDR1 is LNHNV, CDR2 YYDKDF, per germline (reference sequence). The CDR3 sequence: CATSRESRGNQPQHF. CDR3 bases: TGTGCCACCAGCAGAGAGTCCAGGGGCAATCAGCCCCAGCATTTT.

The gene calls are TRBV7-2 and TRBJ1-5; perhaps TRBD1 as D (6 bases). This CDR3 comprises 14 residues. Per germline, CDR1 SGHTA and CDR2 FQGNSA. V was clipped by 1 base and J by 3 bases, with 7 bases between them. Here the CDR3 reads CASSLGGHNQPQHF. CDR3 DNA sequence: TGTGCCAGCAGCTTAGGGGGGCACAATCAGCCCCAGCATTTT. Variable domain in full (rest from reference TRBV7-2 and TRBJ1-5): GAGVSQSPSNKVTEKGKDVELRCDPISGHTALYWYRQSLGQGLEFLIYFQGNSAPDKSGLPSDRFSAERTGGSVSTLTIQRTQQEDSAVYLCASSLGGHNQPQHFGDGTRLSIL.

This sequence joins TRBV18 and TRBJ2-5; 11 nucleotides agree with TRBD1. The germline V gene has CDR1 KGHSH and CDR2 LQKENI. Trimming took 2 bases from V and 1 from J; bases not matched to a gene: 3. The CDR3 consists of 16 residues. CDR3 in DNA: TGTGCCAGCTCACCATGGGACAGGGGGACCCAAGAGACCCAGTACTTC. It codes for CASSPWDRGTQETQYF.

The rearrangement links TRBV9 to TRBJ1-1; TRBD1 aligns across 11 bases. The junction had 8 bases not matched to a gene; V was cut back by 4 bases and J by 6 bases. The germline V gene encodes CDR1 SGDLS and CDR2 YYNGEE. The CDR3 totals 15 residues. The CDR3 loop reads CASSLGQGAKAEAFF. CDR3 bases: TGTGCCAGCAGCCTCGGACAGGGGGCGAAGGCTGAAGCTTTCTTT. Variable domain in full (rest from reference TRBV9 and TRBJ1-1): DSGVTQTPKHLITATGQRVTLRCSPRSGDLSVYWYQQSLDQGLQFLIQYYNGEERAKGNILERFSAQQFPDLHSELNLSSLELGDSALYFCASSLGQGAKAEAFFGQGTRLTVV.

J is TRBJ1-2 and V is TRBV18, with TRBD1 matching over 9 bases. CDR1 KGHSH and CDR2 LQKENI come from the germline V gene. The ends lost 2 bases at V and 7 bases at J; junction bases unmatched: 8. The CDR3 covers 15 residues. The CDR3 reads CASSPTGGAFFGYTF. For the CDR3, the DNA is TGTGCCAGCTCACCAACAGGGGGCGCATTCTTTGGCTACACCTTC.

The rearrangement joins TRBV28 to TRBJ1-2, with D possibly being TRBD1 (5 bases). The CDR3 is 13 amino acids. In germline, CDR1 is MDHEN, CDR2 SYDVKM. V was cut by 7 bases and J by 8 bases, with 17 bases left in between. CDR3 protein: CASTSPRAGGYTF. CDR3 DNA sequence: TGTGCCAGCACCTCCCCCAGGGCGGGAGGCTACACCTTC.

The genes are TRBV6-5 and TRBJ2-3; maybe TRBD1 (6 bases). V lost 1 base, J lost 4 bases, and 15 bases lay in between. Germline V gene data show CDR1 as MNHEY and CDR2 as SVGAGI. The length of the CDR3 is 16 residues. The CDR3 DNA follows: TGTGCCAGCAGTTACTATGGTGGCAGGGGTGCAGATACGCAGTATTTT. Protein product: CASSYYGGRGADTQYF.

This rearrangement joins TRBV2 to TRBJ1-2; possible D gene TRBD1, 5 bases. The V gene's germline CDR1 is SNHLY and CDR2 FYNNEI. The V end was cut by 0 bases, the J end by 4 bases, with 12 bases between. The CDR3 extends over 15 amino acids. The chain's CDR3 is CASSEAGRRGYGYTF. The CDR3 DNA is TGTGCCAGCAGTGAAGCCGGGAGAAGGGGCTATGGCTACACCTTC.

This chain links TRBV7-9 with TRBJ1-5; tentative D call: TRBD1 (5 bases). This CDR3 spans 17 amino acids. Trimming took off 5 bases at V and 0 bases at J, with 17 bases between the two ends. Germline CDR1 and CDR2: SEHNR and FQNEAQ (reference sequence). CDR3 sequence reads: CASSQVTVRDSNQPQHF. As DNA, the CDR3 is TGTGCCAGCAGCCAAGTGACAGTTAGGGATAGCAATCAGCCCCAGCATTTT. Supplemented by reference TRBV7-9 and TRBJ1-5, the full variable domain reads DTGVSQNPRHKITKRGQNVTFRCDPISEHNRLYWYRQTLGQGPEFLTYFQNEAQLEKSRLLSDRFSAERPKGSFSTLEIQRTEQGDSAMYLCASSQVTVRDSNQPQHFGDGTRLSIL.

V is TRBV2 and J is TRBJ1-1; 9 nucleotides align to TRBD1. CDR1 SNHLY and CDR2 FYNNEI come from the germline V gene. The CDR3 has 15 amino acids. With 7 bases clipped from V and 1 base from J, the junction kept 7 bases outside the gene matches. The CDR3 region has the DNA TGTGCCAGCAAGAGAGGGACAGGGCGGAACACTGAAGCTTTCTTT. Residues: CASKRGTGRNTEAFF.